A selection of T cell receptor beta chains follows, all from one sample in a study of T-cell reconstitution after alpha-beta-depleted transplantation in children. In TCRdb, the PCR reads were re-called with MiXCR into one record per CDR3 protein. The sample includes 700,000 or so distinct CDR3 sequences, less than 15% of them seen just once. Here the sequenced sample was PBMCs, taken before TCRalphabeta/CD19-depleted stem cell transplant. Source of these receptors: a girl aged 2 to 9 with congenital amegakaryocytic thrombocytopenia, due to receive a stem cell transplant. Both conserved end residues are part of each CDR3.

TRBV5-1,CASSLDVGTDTQYF
TRBV5-1,CASSTSLGDGKNIQYF
TRBV5-1,CASSFGQGAFTEAFF
TRBV29-1,CSALGGPSTDTQYF
TRBV25-1,CASSGWGLSGYNEQFF
TRBV28,CASSAPQGGGFDEAFF
TRBV6-5,CASSYLTGLDTQYF
TRBV6-1,CASGITLVHLEQYF
TRBV29-1,CSPGLYGYTF
TRBV7-9,CASSLPARGQLQDTQYF
TRBV5-1,CASSYGTGGHNEQFF
TRBV29-1,CSVDHGGAAYNEQFF
TRBV12-3/TRBV12-4,CASSLSQQADTQYF
TRBV4-1,CASSQGHPNTGELFF
TRBV7-2,CASSPPGSGLGHEQFF
TRBV21-1,CASIPEKGPRVPSYNEQFF
TRBV7-9,CASSLALGELSYEQYF